This TCR beta chain is drawn from a study of blood T cell repertoires in COVID-19. The germline gives CDR1 SGHTA, CDR2 FQGTGA. Trimming took off 8 bases at V and 1 base at J, with 14 bases between the two ends. The CDR3 totals 14 residues. TCRdb's copy holds only in-frame clones and misses some; the assay was immunoSEQ multiplex PCR. The table shows approximately 150,000 clones, with over 75% occurring only once. Sequencing was performed on peripheral blood. This receptor was identified in a man aged 55 to 69 with active or convalescent COVID-19. The chain carries TRBV7-3 and TRBJ1-1; perhaps TRBD1 as D (6 bases). The CDR3 reads CASGPGAGNTEAFF. Written as DNA, the CDR3 is TGTGCCAGCGGGCCAGGGGCTGGGAACACTGAAGCTTTCTTT.